These 25 T cell receptor beta chains were sequenced from one sample in a study of T cell responses to AZD1222 COVID-19 vaccine. Here immunoSEQ multiplex PCR was the method, and the copy in TCRdb shows in-frame clones only, minus some. The data hold under 100,000 clones, with 70% to 90% observed a single time. The source material was peripheral blood, sampled on day 0 of AZD1222 vaccination. The receptors shown here come from an adult in good health.

The rearrangement uses TRBV27 and TRBJ1-5; the match to TRBD1 covers 7 bases. The CDR3 is 15 residues long. Germline trimming cut 3 bases from V and 2 bases from J; bases unmatched to any gene: 4. CDR1 MNHEY and CDR2 SMNVEV come from the germline V gene (reference sequence). CDR3 nucleotides: TGTGCCAGCAGTTTTCAGGGGGTTGGCAATCAGCCCCAGCATTTT. Translation gives CASSFQGVGNQPQHF.

The V and J genes are TRBV6-5 and TRBJ1-5; D unresolved. The V and J ends lost 0 bases and 3 bases respectively, with 12 bases between them. The CDR3 contains 16 residues. Germline CDR1 reads MNHEY; CDR2 reads SVGAGI. This CDR3 reads CASSYSRTDLNQPQHF. CDR3 nucleotide sequence: TGTGCCAGCAGTTACTCGAGGACGGACCTCAATCAGCCCCAGCATTTT.

The sample holds one count of this clone. V is TRBV4-1 and J is TRBJ2-7; 9 bases map to TRBD2. Per the germline V gene, CDR1 is MGHRA and CDR2 is YSYEKL. The length of the CDR3 is 15 residues. V shed 0 bases, J shed 6 bases, and the junction held 6 bases outside the gene matches. The CDR3 DNA follows: TGCGCCAGCAGCCAAGAGTGGCGGGAGGGCCTCGAGCAGTACTTC. It translates to CASSQEWREGLEQYF.

J is TRBJ2-3 and V is TRBV28; the D is unclear. Between the trimmed V and J ends, which lost 4 bases and 2 bases, there was a span of 7 bases. The CDR3 has 13 residues. The germline CDR1 and CDR2 sequences are MDHEN and SYDVKM. CDR3 in amino acids: CASSSLPTDTQYF. CDR3 in DNA: TGTGCCAGCAGTTCACTGCCCACAGATACGCAGTATTTT.

The chain couples TRBV24-1 to TRBJ2-3; D is perhaps TRBD2 (6 bases). The germline V and J ends were trimmed by 7 bases and 6 bases, with 16 bases remaining between them. Per the germline V gene, CDR1 is KGHDR and CDR2 is SFDVKD. The CDR3 extends over 14 amino acids. CDR3: CATRGGPGGDTQYF. The CDR3 DNA reads as TGTGCCACCAGGGGGGGTCCTGGAGGGGATACGCAGTATTTT.

This clone has only a few counts. The chain combines TRBV3-1 (or the pseudogene TRBV3-2) with TRBJ2-2; D perhaps matches TRBD2 (5 bases). Trimming left V 6 bases short and J 9 bases short, with 8 bases between. The CDR3 contains 11 residues. Germline CDR1 and CDR2: LGHDT and YNNKEL (reference sequence). The CDR3 protein is CASSRGRELFF. For the CDR3, the DNA is TGTGCCAGCAGTCGCGGGCGGGAGCTGTTTTTT.

The chain couples TRBV19 to TRBJ1-2; 9 nucleotides match TRBD1. The CDR3 sequence is 15 residues long. Germline V CDR1 and CDR2: LNHDA, SQIVND (reference sequence). V was clipped by 5 bases and J by 0 bases; unmatched bases: 4. CDR3 coding DNA: TGTGCCAGTAGTCAGGACAGGGGATCTAACTATGGCTACACCTTC. Encoded protein: CASSQDRGSNYGYTF.

The rearrangement uses TRBV18 and TRBJ1-1, with D unclear. The CDR3 consists of 16 residues. V was shortened by 1 base and J by 0 bases, with 12 bases between the two germline ends. Germline V gene sequence: CDR1 KGHSH, CDR2 LQKENI. CDR3 amino acids: CASSPRSQPLNTEAFF. The DNA for the CDR3 is TGTGCCAGCTCACCACGTTCACAGCCCTTGAACACTGAAGCTTTCTTT.

The chain joins TRBV18 to TRBJ2-3, with 13 positions matching TRBD2. CDR1 and CDR2 (germline): KGHSH, LQKENI. The ends lost 2 bases at V and 0 bases at J; junction bases unmatched: 2. The CDR3 has 17 residues. In DNA, the CDR3 is TGTGCCAGCTCACCAAGGACTAGCGGGAGAAGCACAGATACGCAGTATTTT. Protein sequence: CASSPRTSGRSTDTQYF.

CDR3 coding DNA: TGTGCCAGCAGCTTTGGTGTCACGTCCCTGACTGAAGCTTTCTTT. Amino acids: CASSFGVTSLTEAFF. The J gene is TRBJ1-1, the V gene TRBV5-5; unclear D gene. Germline V lookup: CDR1 SGHKS, CDR2 YYEKEE (reference sequence). The CDR3 runs to 15 residues. V shed 2 bases and J shed 5 bases, with 16 bases lying between them. Based on the CDR3 plus reference TRBV5-5 and TRBJ1-1, the full variable domain is DAGVTQSPTHLIKTRGQQVTLRCSPISGHKSVSWYQQVLGQGPQFIFQYYEKEERGRGNFPDRFSARQFPNYSSELNVNALLLGDSALYLCASSFGVTSLTEAFFGQGTRLTVV.

This sequence joins TRBV2 and TRBJ2-7; TRBD1 might be the D (6 bases). Between the trimmed V and J ends, which lost 8 bases and 6 bases, there was a span of 23 bases. Per germline, CDR1 SNHLY and CDR2 FYNNEI. CDR3 length: 15 amino acids. The CDR3, as DNA: TGTGCCAGCGGGATTATAGGACAGCGTCTTTCCGAGCAGTACTTC. Amino acids: CASGIIGQRLSEQYF.

The table lists this clone with a count of one. The chain links TRBV7-8 to TRBJ2-3; 13 nucleotides match TRBD2. The CDR3 extends over 15 amino acids. V dropped 5 bases and J dropped 4; count of bases not matched to a gene: 3. The germline V gene encodes CDR1 SGHVS and CDR2 FQNEAQ. The CDR3 sequence: CASSVGLAGADTQYF. The CDR3 bases are TGTGCCAGCAGCGTCGGACTAGCGGGAGCAGATACGCAGTATTTT.

This chain uses TRBV11-3 with TRBJ2-7; 12 bases line up with TRBD2. Germline values: CDR1 SGHNT, CDR2 YENEEA. V lost 5 bases, J lost 5 bases, and 7 bases stayed unmatched. The CDR3 totals 15 residues. The CDR3 sequence is CASSARLAGVDEQYF. CDR3 coding DNA: TGTGCCAGCAGCGCCCGACTAGCGGGAGTGGACGAGCAGTACTTC.

The V and J genes are TRBV5-1 and TRBJ2-3; 7 nucleotides match TRBD1. V shed 4 bases and J 8 bases; nucleotides not matched to a gene: 10. CDR3 length equals 14 residues. Germline assignment: CDR1 SGHRS and CDR2 YFSETQ. This chain's CDR3 is CASSPRQGMGTQYF. The CDR3 DNA follows: TGCGCCAGCAGCCCCCGACAGGGAATGGGTACGCAGTATTTT.

The chain combines TRBV18 with TRBJ1-1, with D possibly matching TRBD1 (5 bases). Looked up from germline, CDR1 is KGHSH and CDR2 is LQKENI. The length of the CDR3 is 14 residues. Trimming left V 0 bases short and J 11 bases short, with 16 bases between. The CDR3 sequence: CASSPPLDTEVAFF. CDR3 bases: TGTGCCAGCTCACCACCGCTGGACACGGAGGTTGCTTTCTTT.

The V call is TRBV7-2, the J call TRBJ2-1; TRBD1 is a possible D gene (5 bases). Germline V gene sequence: CDR1 SGHTA, CDR2 FQGNSA. Trimming took off 8 bases at V and 1 base at J, with 12 bases between the two ends. There are 14 residues in the CDR3. CDR3: CASGSRASYNEQFF. CDR3 DNA: TGTGCCAGCGGATCCAGGGCGTCCTACAATGAGCAGTTCTTC. Variable domain in full (rest from reference TRBV7-2 and TRBJ2-1): GAGVSQSPSNKVTEKGKDVELRCDPISGHTALYWYRQSLGQGLEFLIYFQGNSAPDKSGLPSDRFSAERTGGSVSTLTIQRTQQEDSAVYLCASGSRASYNEQFFGPGTRLTVL.

The chain joins TRBV19 to TRBJ1-2, with a tentative D call TRBD1 (6 bases). The V gene lost 5 bases and the J gene lost 4 bases, with 11 bases spanning the gap. Germline lookup yields CDR1 LNHDA and CDR2 SQIVND (reference sequence). The CDR3 is made up of 13 amino acids. CDR3 sequence: CASSRTQGYGYTF. CDR3 DNA: TGTGCCAGTAGTCGTACACAGGGCTATGGCTACACCTTC.

This chain joins TRBV7-9 and TRBJ2-5; D possibly corresponds to TRBD2 (5 bases). This CDR3 contains 16 residues. Per germline, CDR1 SEHNR and CDR2 FQNEAQ (reference sequence). Trimming cost V 2 bases and J 5 bases, with 18 bases left between them. The CDR3 reads CASSLQRSTLIETQYF. The CDR3 DNA is TGTGCCAGCAGCTTACAGCGGAGCACGCTCATTGAGACCCAGTACTTC.

The chain links TRBV11-3 to TRBJ2-7; D is possibly TRBD1 or TRBD2 (6 bases each). Germline lookup yields CDR1 SGHNT and CDR2 YENEEA. Trimming pared 1 base from V and 4 bases from J, leaving 14 bases between. The CDR3 loop spans 15 amino acids. The CDR3 loop is CASSLGRGATYEQYF. The CDR3 nucleotides read TGTGCCAGCAGCTTAGGAAGGGGGGCGACGTACGAGCAGTACTTC.

This chain uses TRBV3-1 (or the pseudogene TRBV3-2) with TRBJ1-6; D unresolved. Germline V lookup: CDR1 LGHDT, CDR2 YNNKEL (reference sequence). The CDR3 totals 14 residues. V lost 0 bases and J 5 bases, leaving 5 bases between the germline ends. CDR3 nucleotides: TGTGCCAGCAGCCAAGACAGAGATAATTCACCCCTCCACTTT. This encodes CASSQDRDNSPLHF.

J is TRBJ1-4 and V is TRBV5-1; maybe TRBD1 (5 bases). With 0 bases removed from V and 1 base from J, the gap between germline ends came to 7 bases. CDR1 is SGHRS, CDR2 YFSETQ, per germline. CDR3 size: 15 residues. This CDR3 is CASSLGQGTNEKLFF. The CDR3 DNA reads TGCGCCAGCAGCTTGGGCCAGGGAACTAATGAAAAACTGTTTTTT.

This clone was found once. CDR3 sequence: CASSYRTTDTQYF. The CDR3 bases are TGTGCCAGCAGTTACCGGACCACAGATACGCAGTATTTT. The chain joins TRBV6-5 to TRBJ2-3; D gene uncertain. The CDR3 sequence is 13 residues long. V dropped 2 bases and J dropped 2 bases, with 5 bases sitting between them. Germline lookup yields CDR1 MNHEY and CDR2 SVGAGI.

This clone was detected a few times. The chain couples TRBV24-1 to TRBJ1-3; a possible D gene is TRBD1 (6 bases). This CDR3 has 13 residues. Trimming removed 9 bases from V and 0 bases from J, with 8 bases in between. Germline loops: CDR1 KGHDR, CDR2 SFDVKD. CDR3 protein: CATGDNSGNTIYF. CDR3 nucleotide sequence: TGTGCCACCGGGGACAACTCTGGAAACACCATATATTTT.

The chain links TRBV13 to TRBJ2-2; 8 nucleotides agree with TRBD2. CDR1 and CDR2 (germline): PRHDT, FYEKMQ (reference sequence). With 3 bases clipped from V and 9 bases from J, the junction kept 6 bases outside the gene matches. The CDR3 covers 14 residues. For the CDR3, the DNA is TGTGCCAGCAGCTTCGCCGGGAGGGCCAGGGAGCTGTTTTTT. It yields the protein CASSFAGRARELFF.

The J gene is TRBJ2-1, the V gene TRBV24-1; TRBD1 aligns across 9 bases. This CDR3 comprises 15 residues. With 3 bases clipped from V and 6 bases from J, the junction kept 5 bases outside the gene matches. Germline V gene data show CDR1 as KGHDR and CDR2 as SFDVKD. The CDR3 loop is CATSDVTGGPNEQFF. As DNA, the CDR3 is TGTGCCACCAGTGATGTGACAGGGGGTCCCAATGAGCAGTTCTTC.